This T cell receptor (beta chain) was sequenced in a study of human T cells and chemical hapten exposure. This clonotype occurred a few times. The time point denotes: pre-sensitization, week 0. Sample treatment: therapeutic diphenylcyclopropenone sensitization with weekly scalp DPC. TCRdb recomputed calls from the RACE reads with MiXCR, one row per CDR3 protein. The profile shows around 300,000 distinct CDR3 sequences, 5.5% of them singletons. The clonotype comes from a woman aged 18-35 years with alopecia areata. Some clones in this sample may be carry-over from other donors' samples. The sequencing here drew on whole blood, taken in connection with sensitization to the hapten diphenylcyclopropenone (DPC).

The CDR3 DNA sequence: TGTGCCAGCAGTCCCCGATTACCAAACTATGGCTACACCTTC. Translating it yields CASSPRLPNYGYTF. The chain is built from TRBV6-5 and TRBJ1-2; D not resolved. The CDR3 length is 14 residues. The V gene's germline CDR1 is MNHEY and CDR2 SVGAGI. Trimming stripped 5 bases from V and 2 bases from J, with 12 bases between.